This T cell receptor beta chain stems from a study of CD8 T cells in ankylosing spondylitis. CDR1 is MGHRA and CDR2 is YSYEKL in the germline V gene. V lost 1 base, J lost 3 bases, and 15 bases lay in between. This CDR3 comprises 16 residues. Making use of molecular barcodes, quantitative 5'-RACE generated TCR beta libraries. MiXCR, run by TCRdb on the 5' RACE reads, gives a single entry per CDR3 protein. The data hold 800,000 to 900,000 distinct CDR3 sequences, with 12% observed a single time. Findings and caveats of the study: Disease-linked clones reportedly showed significant enrichment in matched ankylosing spondylitis synovial fluid. A motif of eight highly homologous TCR beta variants was seen as apparently characteristic of ankylosing spondylitis blood.

In this sample, this clonotype turned up many times. What it binds is unknown. The clonotype originates from a male donor with ankylosing spondylitis. Sequencing was performed on blood, either unsorted or a sorted T cell fraction (not recorded which). The chain is built from TRBV4-1 and TRBJ1-2, with D perhaps matching TRBD1 (6 bases). The CDR3 DNA reads as TGCGCCAGCAGCCAAGGGGGGGGCAGGGGTGACTATGGCTACACCTTC. Amino acid sequence: CASSQGGGRGDYGYTF.